This T cell receptor (beta chain) is from a study of CD8 T cells in ankylosing spondylitis. Study observations and caveats: Significant enrichment of disease-linked clones was reported in matched ankylosing spondylitis synovial fluid. It appeared that ankylosing spondylitis blood was characterized by a TCR beta motif of about eight highly homologous variants.

Quantitative molecular-barcoded 5'-RACE generated the TCR beta libraries. MiXCR was run by TCRdb on the 5' RACE reads, yielding one entry per CDR3 protein. The table shows 700,000 to 1,000,000 distinct CDR3 sequences, with over 9.5% occurring only once. This clonotype has just a few counts. Its antigen is currently unknown. There are 14 residues in the CDR3. Germline values: CDR1 SGHRS, CDR2 YFSETQ. V was clipped by 3 bases and J by 1 base, with 10 bases between them. Sequencing was performed on blood, either unsorted or a sorted T cell fraction (not recorded which). The J gene is TRBJ1-1, the V gene TRBV5-1, with D tentatively TRBD1 (5 bases). This TCR came from a male donor with ankylosing spondylitis. In DNA form, the CDR3 reads TGCGCCAGCAGCTACGACGGGGGGAACACTGAAGCTTTCTTT. This sequence encodes CASSYDGGNTEAFF.